This entry lists 6 T cell receptor beta chains sequenced from one sample in a study of blood T cell repertoires in COVID-19. Data came from immunoSEQ multiplex PCR; TCRdb stores just in-frame clones and leaves some out. The table lists 300,000 or so clones, nearly 90% of them singletons, with roughly 2.9% in the top ten. The sequencing sample was made of PBMCs or T cells enriched from blood (not recorded which). These receptors were collected from a woman between 45 and 65 years old who had been exposed to COVID-19.

The rearrangement links TRBV5-1 to TRBJ2-1, with TRBD1 as a possible D gene (5 bases). Looked up from germline, CDR1 is SGHRS and CDR2 is YFSETQ. The CDR3 is 15 amino acids. The V and J ends lost 1 base and 1 base respectively, with 9 bases between them. CDR3 DNA: TGCGCCAGCAGCTTGTTGGGGCCGTCCTACAATGAGCAGTTCTTC. Its translation is CASSLLGPSYNEQFF.

The chain recombines TRBV4-2 with TRBJ1-5; maybe TRBD1 (6 bases). V was cut by 4 bases and J by 1 base, with 14 bases left in between. CDR3 length equals 16 residues. The germline V gene encodes CDR1 LGHNA and CDR2 YNFKEQ. CDR3 region: CASSPSGQLSNQPQHF. The CDR3, as DNA: TGTGCCAGCAGCCCGTCTGGACAGTTAAGCAATCAGCCCCAGCATTTT.

In its sample, this clone was seen a few times. The chain combines TRBV27 with TRBJ1-1; D remains ambiguous. The CDR3 contains 13 residues. V dropped 2 bases and J dropped 1 base, with 5 bases sitting between them. Germline CDR1 is MNHEY and CDR2 is SMNVEV (reference sequence). DNA of the CDR3: TGTGCCAGCAGTTTACTACGGAACACTGAAGCTTTCTTT. Translated, it gives CASSLLRNTEAFF.

The chain employs TRBV29-1 and TRBJ1-1; D is ambiguous. The germline V gene has CDR1 SQVTM and CDR2 ANQGSEA. V lost 3 bases, J lost 3 bases, and 8 bases lay in between. The CDR3 is 12 residues long. The CDR3 is CSVDFGDTEAFF. CDR3 sequence (DNA): TGCAGCGTTGACTTCGGGGACACTGAAGCTTTCTTT.

The chain recombines TRBV19 with TRBJ1-3; TRBD1 is a possible D gene (6 bases). Germline assignment: CDR1 LNHDA and CDR2 SQIVND (reference sequence). The CDR3 consists of 14 residues. V was cut by 4 bases and J by 1 base, with 8 bases left in between. CDR3 nucleotides: TGTGCCAGTAGTACACAGGGATCTGGAAACACCATATATTTT. The encoded protein is CASSTQGSGNTIYF.

The CDR3 reads CASSLGGVRTYEQYF. CDR3 sequence (DNA): TGTGCCAGCAGTTTAGGGGGGGTTAGAACCTACGAGCAGTACTTC. The chain couples TRBV27 to TRBJ2-7; 7 nucleotides line up with TRBD2. The CDR3 has 15 amino acids. Germline V gene sequence: CDR1 MNHEY, CDR2 SMNVEV (reference sequence). The junction had 6 bases not matched to a gene; V was cut back by 2 bases and J by 2 bases.